A selection of T cell receptor beta chains follows, all from one sample in a study of OX40 agonist ivuxolimab in advanced cancers. The data were produced by immunoSEQ multiplex PCR, yet TCRdb's version contains in-frame clones alone and is incomplete. The table includes 40,000 or so clones, approximately 80% detected once. The sample here was CD4+ or CD8+ T cells sorted from blood, taken in a trial of the OX40 agonist ivuxolimab. Source of these receptors: an adult with an advanced solid tumor such as melanoma, head and neck, liver or kidney cancer. The CDR3 runs from the conserved cysteine through the conserved F or W. The order of the fields is V gene, CDR3 protein.

>TRBV10-3
CAISEGPNSYNEQFF
>TRBV18
CASSPQQDLSGNTIYF
>TRBV13
CASSLGGSAEAFF
>TRBV6-6
CASSYPGIYGYTF
>TRBV10-3
CAISQTGEEQYF
>TRBV5-4
CASSAGTMGETQYF
>TRBV10-3
CAISPGALGYTF
>TRBV28
CASKGVAANTEAFF
>TRBV30
CAWSVGGLSLSTDTQYF
>TRBV21-1
CASSKFRRGYNQPQHF
>TRBV11-3
CASSLDRGAHNEQFF
>TRBV18
CASSPAGPGGRGYTF
>TRBV6-5
CASRTGNTEAFF
>TRBV19
CASSIDGQKSYGYTF
>TRBV7-3
CASSPTSLKTYNEQFF
>TRBV5-1
CASSLTGSVQFF
>TRBV5-1
CASSLQANTGELFF
>TRBV28
CASTDQGAWGNTIYF
>TRBV6-5
CASSGRQGLEAFF
>TRBV7-3
CASSLGQGMTEAFF
>TRBV30
CAWSGGQPGGPPLHF
>TRBV2
CASSGTFAETSYEQYF
>TRBV5-4
CASSDWREGNYGYTF
>TRBV11-3
CASRLDRGSYNEQFF
>TRBV5-4
CASSLESGGRYSYEQYF
>TRBV7-8
CASGQASVSGNQPQHF
>TRBV10-2
CASTKGQGNEQFF
>TRBV9
CASSPGGSRSTIYF
>TRBV2
CASSEVENYGYTF
>TRBV6-6
CASSWAGTGRNEQYF
>TRBV5-4
CASSLDLGTQREQYF
>TRBV6-5
CASSYGRQETQYF
>TRBV9
CASSQSTGQQYGYTF
>TRBV4-2
CASSQDRGSVEFF
>TRBV2
CASSREGGRGSEAFF
>TRBV11-1
CASSPGTRYEQYF
>TRBV2
CASRERQGSNTEAFF
>TRBV9
CASSVSLINTDTQYF
>TRBV23-1
CASSQSSPDRTSRTNTEAFF
>TRBV6-5
CASSLTRGEQFF
>TRBV6-1
CASSEATGGAETQYF
>TRBV5-1
CASSWGNGEQYF
>TRBV2
CASSEYASSYF
>TRBV29-1
CSPRRGLADTQYF
>TRBV7-9
CASSLIILGYGYTF
>TRBV10-3
CATNPGRGTGPADTQYF
>TRBV11-3
CASSLDSTYGYTF
>TRBV5-1
CASSLSLQSYNEQFF
>TRBV28
CASSPIDSVLLSYGYTF
>TRBV4-3
CAASTAGTDTQYF
>TRBV28
CASSFRGADTQYF
>TRBV4-2
CASSQTSSLYGYTF
>TRBV19
CASSKGLFARETQYF
>TRBV4-1
CASSPHTGTPLYNEQFF
>TRBV10-3
CAISAGLAGYNEQFF